The clone carrying this T cell receptor beta chain was found many times. This specimen belongs to a study of human T cells and chemical hapten exposure. Across the whole study: All through the approximately 25-week study, the scalp of each patient received diphenylcyclopropenone doses weekly. The study enrolled mostly female patients with alopecia areata, totalis or universalis.

Germline V gives CDR1 MNHEY, CDR2 SMNVEV (reference sequence). Trimming stripped 9 bases from V and 0 bases from J, with 12 bases between. This CDR3 comprises 14 residues. Indicated time point: patch test 1, 2 weeks after DPC sensitization. As for treatment: therapeutic diphenylcyclopropenone sensitization with weekly scalp DPC. The study used a library that attached unique molecular identifiers to individual cDNA molecules. MiXCR was run by TCRdb on the RACE reads, yielding one entry per CDR3 protein. The repertoire consists of 150,000 or so distinct CDR3 sequences, with around 15% occurring once and the leading ten covering less than 2%.

Sequenced here: whole blood, sampled in connection with sensitization to the hapten diphenylcyclopropenone (DPC). This clonotype originated in a woman aged 25 to 45 with alopecia areata. Some clones in this sample may be carry-over from other donors' samples. V gene TRBV27 combines with J gene TRBJ1-3; TRBD1 is a possible D gene (5 bases). CDR3 in DNA: TGTGCCAGTAGAGGGGTTAGCTCTGGAAACACCATATATTTT. Protein product: CASRGVSSGNTIYF.